The clone carrying this T cell receptor (beta chain) has more than one count but fewer than ten. The antigen is not known. Molecular-barcoded quantitative 5'-RACE produced these TCR beta libraries. TCRdb re-called the 5' RACE reads with MiXCR, one entry per CDR3 protein. Altogether about 210,000 distinct CDR3 sequences are present, 6% to 8% being singletons, with the ten largest covering approximately 15%. This sample was taken from a study of CD8 T cells in ankylosing spondylitis. Whole-study results and caveats: A TCR beta motif made of fewer than ten highly homologous variants seemed typical of ankylosing spondylitis blood.

The TCR sequence derives from a male donor with ankylosing spondylitis. The material sequenced was blood, either unsorted or a sorted T cell fraction (not recorded which).

CDR3 nucleotide sequence: TGTGCCAGCAGCGTCCTAGGGCGTGTAGAACCCGGGGAGCAGTACTTC. It is translated as CASSVLGRVEPGEQYF. The chain joins TRBV9 to TRBJ2-7; no firm D call. V was cut by 2 bases and J by 7 bases, with 22 bases left in between. Per the germline V gene, CDR1 is SGDLS and CDR2 is YYNGEE. The length of the CDR3 is 16 residues.